This T cell receptor beta chain was captured by sequencing in a study of blood T cell repertoires in COVID-19. Here immunoSEQ multiplex PCR was the method, and the copy in TCRdb shows in-frame clones only, minus some. The sample contains about 68,000 clones, nearly 90% of which appear only once. The CDR3 runs to 17 residues. Per germline, CDR1 SGHTA and CDR2 FQGNSA. Unmatched junction bases numbered 9, after V lost 3 bases and J lost 2 bases. The chain recombines TRBV7-2 with TRBJ2-5, with TRBD2 matching over 10 bases. What was sequenced was peripheral blood. The TCR comes from a man aged 50 or older with active COVID-19. In nucleotides, the CDR3 is TGTGCCAGCAGCTTTCCCAGCGGGGGGGCTTGGCAAGAGACCCAGTACTTC. Residues: CASSFPSGGAWQETQYF.